The 25 T cell receptor beta chains below come from one sample, sequenced in a study of radiation and T cells in renal cell carcinoma. The time point here: blood 4 weeks post-SBRT, at nephrectomy. The sample's treatment: 15 Gy SBRT to primary tumor, nephrectomy 4 weeks later. Data came from immunoSEQ multiplex PCR; TCRdb stores just in-frame clones and leaves some out. The sample carries 150,000 to 200,000 clones, about 85% recorded once. The material was blood, obtained from a patient whose treatment included radiotherapy and nephrectomy. Every receptor here comes from a woman aged 50 to 60 with renal cell carcinoma.

This clone was counted a few times. The chain carries TRBV4-1 and TRBJ2-2; the D is unclear. Deletions cut 4 bases from V and 0 bases from J, with 9 bases between. There are 15 residues in the CDR3. CDR1 is MGHRA, CDR2 YSYEKL, per germline. The DNA of the CDR3 is TGCGCCAGCAGCCGCCTATCTCCGAACACCGGGGAGCTGTTTTTT. Translating gives CASSRLSPNTGELFF.

The chain combines TRBV4-2 with TRBJ1-3; 8 nucleotides align to TRBD1. This CDR3 comprises 17 residues. The germline V gene has CDR1 LGHNA and CDR2 YNFKEQ. V shed 0 bases, J shed 2 bases, and the junction held 6 bases outside the gene matches. The CDR3 loop is CASSQDPLTGAGNTIYF. DNA of the CDR3: TGTGCCAGCAGCCAAGACCCCCTGACAGGGGCTGGAAACACCATATATTTT.

This clone was seen more than once but under ten times. The chain uses TRBV18 and TRBJ1-1; TRBD1 might be the D (6 bases). CDR3 length: 13 amino acids. The germline V gene encodes CDR1 KGHSH and CDR2 LQKENI. Trimming left V 3 bases short and J 6 bases short, with 11 bases between. The CDR3 loop reads CASSPTGGPEAFF. Written as DNA, the CDR3 is TGTGCCAGCTCACCTACGGGGGGCCCTGAAGCTTTCTTT.

The V and J genes are TRBV19 and TRBJ1-1; TRBD1 agrees at 8 bases. The CDR3 runs to 14 residues. Germline V gene data show CDR1 as LNHDA and CDR2 as SQIVND (reference sequence). With V trimmed by 6 bases and J by 5 bases, 8 bases remained unmatched. The CDR3 is CASSERTGLTEAFF. CDR3 bases: TGTGCCAGTAGCGAACGGACAGGGTTAACTGAAGCTTTCTTT.

This clone was counted once. The CDR3 loop reads CASSASQGEQYF. The CDR3 bases are TGTGCCAGCAGCGCCAGCCAGGGGGAGCAGTACTTC. This chain uses TRBV9 with TRBJ2-7; D perhaps matches TRBD1 (6 bases). The V end lost 3 bases, the J end lost 7 bases, and 11 bases lay between the germline ends. Germline loops: CDR1 SGDLS, CDR2 YYNGEE. This CDR3 has 12 amino acids.

The rearrangement links TRBV7-2 to TRBJ1-1, with a weak D call TRBD1 (5 bases). With 5 bases removed from V and 0 bases from J, the gap between germline ends came to 22 bases. The CDR3 extends over 18 amino acids. CDR1 and CDR2 (germline): SGHTA, FQGNSA. The CDR3 region has the DNA TGTGCCAGCAGCCTCCGGTCCGGGCAGGGCACAGTGAACACTGAAGCTTTCTTT. This gives the protein CASSLRSGQGTVNTEAFF.

The chain recombines TRBV30 with TRBJ1-2, with D hard to call. Germline loops: CDR1 GTSNPN, CDR2 SVGIG (reference sequence). The CDR3 extends over 11 amino acids. The V end lost 5 bases, the J end lost 5 bases, and 9 bases lay between the germline ends. The CDR3 bases are TGTGCCTGGTTAAGCACGTATGGCTACACCTTC. Amino acid sequence: CAWLSTYGYTF.

The J gene is TRBJ1-4, the V gene TRBV5-4; D unclear. This CDR3 comprises 14 residues. CDR1 is SGHNT, CDR2 YYREEE, per germline (reference sequence). Trimming removed 1 base from V and 4 bases from J, with 8 bases in between. CDR3 bases: TGTGCCAGCAGCTTGTCCTGGGGTAATGAAAAACTGTTTTTT. Encoded protein: CASSLSWGNEKLFF.

This sequence joins TRBV19 and TRBJ1-1, with a weak D call TRBD1 (5 bases). V gave up 3 bases and J gave up 6 bases, with 17 bases separating them. CDR1 and CDR2 (germline): LNHDA, SQIVND (reference sequence). The CDR3 sequence is 15 residues long. The CDR3 nucleotides read TGTGCCAGTAGTATTGGGGCCACGGGACTCCCTGAAGCTTTCTTT. It encodes CASSIGATGLPEAFF.

The rearrangement uses TRBV7-9 and TRBJ1-1, with 7 bases identical to TRBD1. In germline, CDR1 is SEHNR, CDR2 FQNEAQ (reference sequence). The CDR3 has 13 residues. The V and J ends lost 5 bases and 7 bases, in that order; junction bases with no gene match: 7. The CDR3 DNA sequence: TGTGCCAGCAGCCAAGACAGGGTAGGTGAAGCTTTCTTT. Encoded protein: CASSQDRVGEAFF. Combining the CDR3 with reference TRBV7-9 and TRBJ1-1 gives the whole variable domain DTGVSQNPRHKITKRGQNVTFRCDPISEHNRLYWYRQTLGQGPEFLTYFQNEAQLEKSRLLSDRFSAERPKGSFSTLEIQRTEQGDSAMYLCASSQDRVGEAFFGQGTRLTVV.

The chain uses TRBV7-9 and TRBJ1-1; 9 bases are a match to TRBD1. The CDR3 consists of 14 residues. After removal of 3 bases from V and 5 bases from J, the junction contained 4 bases not matched to a gene. Per germline, CDR1 SEHNR and CDR2 FQNEAQ (reference sequence). CDR3 nucleotide sequence: TGTGCCAGCAGCTTCCCGACAGGGGGGACTGAAGCTTTCTTT. This gives the protein CASSFPTGGTEAFF.

This chain links TRBV6-6 with TRBJ2-5; D ambiguous. Deletions cut 11 bases from V and 1 base from J, with 17 bases between. There are 14 residues in the CDR3. Germline V CDR1 and CDR2: MNHNY, SVGAGI (reference sequence). The CDR3 DNA reads TGTGCCTCAATACGTGGCATGCCCCAAGAGACCCAGTACTTC. Protein: CASIRGMPQETQYF.

The rearrangement uses TRBV2 and TRBJ2-5, with D perhaps being TRBD1 or TRBD2 (6 bases each). Germline lookup yields CDR1 SNHLY and CDR2 FYNNEI. V was clipped by 8 bases and J by 2 bases, with 15 bases between them. This CDR3 comprises 14 residues. This chain's CDR3 is CASGSQGGQETQYF. DNA of the CDR3: TGTGCCAGCGGATCCCAAGGGGGGCAAGAGACCCAGTACTTC.

The rearrangement uses TRBV30 and TRBJ1-2, with a possible D match to TRBD1 (5 bases). The CDR3 runs 14 residues. V lost 3 bases to trimming and J lost 6 bases, with 17 bases between them. CDR1 GTSNPN and CDR2 SVGIG come from the germline V gene (reference sequence). The CDR3 DNA reads TGTGCCTGGAGCTACCATGAGGGGTTCAATGGCTACACCTTC. This codes for CAWSYHEGFNGYTF.

This rearrangement joins TRBV6-6 to TRBJ1-6; D uncertain. V shed 0 bases and J shed 7 bases, with 10 bases lying between them. Germline-derived CDR1 and CDR2 are MNHNY and SVGAGI (reference sequence). This CDR3 has 15 amino acids. The CDR3: CASSYSRAGNSPLHF. The CDR3 nucleotides are TGTGCCAGCAGTTACTCGAGGGCAGGCAATTCACCCCTCCACTTT.

The gene calls are TRBV9 and TRBJ2-1; 9 bases fit TRBD2. Trimming removed 0 bases from V and 3 bases from J; junction bases left unmatched: 7. The germline V gene encodes CDR1 SGDLS and CDR2 YYNGEE. The CDR3 runs to 17 residues. The CDR3 DNA reads as TGTGCCAGCAGCGTAGTCGGTAGCGGGGGTCTCTACAATGAGCAGTTCTTC. Amino acid sequence: CASSVVGSGGLYNEQFF.

The rearrangement uses TRBV11-3 and TRBJ2-3; D unclear. This CDR3 contains 15 residues. Germline V gene data show CDR1 as SGHNT and CDR2 as YENEEA. V was cut by 5 bases and J by 0 bases, with 12 bases left in between. CDR3 protein: CASSPRTSSTDTQYF. The CDR3, as DNA: TGTGCCAGCAGCCCTCGGACCTCCAGCACAGATACGCAGTATTTT.

CDR3 DNA: TGTGCCAGCACCATAAGCGGGGGGCCTTGGGAAGAGCAGTTCTTC. It yields the protein CASTISGGPWEEQFF. The V gene is TRBV6-5, the J gene TRBJ2-1; 9 bases map to TRBD2. CDR3 length: 15 residues. Trimming cost V 7 bases and J 10 bases; bases outside gene matches: 14. Germline V CDR1 and CDR2: MNHEY, SVGAGI.

The V call is TRBV7-2, the J call TRBJ1-6; no clear D. Germline V gene sequence: CDR1 SGHTA, CDR2 FQGNSA. Between the trimmed V and J ends, which lost 3 bases and 3 bases, there was a span of 9 bases. The CDR3 is 15 amino acids. CDR3 sequence: CASSFNDIYNSPLHF. In nucleotides, the CDR3 is TGTGCCAGCAGCTTTAACGACATCTATAATTCACCCCTCCACTTT.

This chain connects TRBV5-1 to TRBJ1-2; TRBD1 matches 7 bases. Germline trimming cut 4 bases from V and 8 bases from J; bases unmatched to any gene: 11. This CDR3 is 14 amino acids long. Germline assignment: CDR1 SGHRS and CDR2 YFSETQ. DNA of the CDR3: TGCGCCAGCAGCCCCTCGACAGGGTCGATGGGCTACACCTTC. Its protein product is CASSPSTGSMGYTF.

The J gene is TRBJ2-1, the V gene TRBV9, with D unresolved. There are 11 residues in the CDR3. Trimming shortened V by 3 bases and J by 9 bases, and 7 bases separated the two germline ends. The V gene's germline CDR1 is SGDLS and CDR2 YYNGEE. The CDR3 sequence is CASSGFSEQFF. CDR3 coding DNA: TGTGCCAGCAGCGGTTTTAGTGAGCAGTTCTTC.

The chain carries TRBV7-2 and TRBJ1-3; TRBD1 might be the D (5 bases). Germline V gives CDR1 SGHTA, CDR2 FQGNSA. CDR3 length: 15 amino acids. Trimming shortened V by 5 bases and J by 0 bases, and 11 bases separated the two germline ends. The CDR3 sequence is CASSTSGHSGNTIYF. CDR3 bases: TGTGCCAGCAGCACCTCGGGGCACTCTGGAAACACCATATATTTT.

The gene calls are TRBV6-5 and TRBJ2-1; the D gene is possibly TRBD1 (6 bases). The V end lost 1 base, the J end lost 7 bases, and 14 bases lay between the germline ends. The CDR3 length is 15 residues. Per the germline V gene, CDR1 is MNHEY and CDR2 is SVGAGI. CDR3 bases: TGTGCCAGCAGTTACTGGCAGGGGCGGTCAAATGAGCAGTTCTTC. It codes for CASSYWQGRSNEQFF.

The chain uses TRBV6-1 and TRBJ1-5; the match to TRBD1 covers 7 bases. V lost 6 bases to trimming and J lost 7 bases; unmatched junction nucleotides: 12. The CDR3 runs to 15 residues. CDR1 and CDR2 (germline): MNHNS, SASEGT. The CDR3 DNA reads TGTGCCAGCAGGGTAACAGGGGTATATTTCCAGCCCCAGCATTTT. It yields the protein CASRVTGVYFQPQHF.

This clone has a handful of counts. V gene TRBV2 combines with J gene TRBJ1-6; 7 bases map to TRBD1. With V trimmed by 5 bases and J by 7 bases, 8 bases remained unmatched. Germline V lookup: CDR1 SNHLY, CDR2 FYNNEI. This CDR3 has 15 amino acids. The CDR3 is CASSPGQILNSPLHF. The DNA for the CDR3 is TGTGCCAGCAGTCCGGGACAGATCCTAAATTCACCCCTCCACTTT.